The subject of this entry is one T cell receptor (beta chain). The junction departs from germline at one end; a sequencing error may be responsible. The CDR3 spans 15 residues. CDR1 is SSHAT, CDR2 FNYEAQ, per germline (reference sequence). This specimen comes from a study of blood T cell repertoires in COVID-19. Repertoires were generated with immunoSEQ multiplex PCR, while TCRdb's copy carries only in-frame clones and drops some. The table includes some 150,000 clones, around 88% detected once. This TCR came from a woman aged 60 to 75 with acute or convalescent COVID-19. The chain uses TRBV7-7 and TRBJ2-7, with D possibly matching TRBD1 (5 bases). Material for sequencing was peripheral blood. DNA of the CDR3: TGTGCTAGCAGCTTACGTCTGGGGCCAAGCTACGAGCAGTACTTC. It yields the protein CASSLRLGPSYEQYF.